One sample yielded the 24 T cell receptor beta chains listed below, sequenced in a study of T cells after yellow fever vaccination. Each CDR3 protein gets one entry after TCRdb re-called the 5' RACE reads with MiXCR. The sample consists of some 110,000 distinct CDR3 sequences, 5.5% to 8% of them appearing once. The sample consisted of CD4+ T cells sorted from PBMCs, taken approximately 47 days after the first yellow fever vaccination. These receptors were collected from a man aged 18 to 30 who received the YFV17D yellow fever vaccine.

This clonotype has a handful of counts. The chain has TRBV12-3 or TRBV12-4 and TRBJ1-4; TRBD1 agrees at 9 bases. The CDR3 loop spans 15 amino acids. With V trimmed by 8 bases and J by 8 bases, 12 bases remained unmatched. CDR3: CASGPRDRAFEKLFF. The CDR3 region has the DNA TGTGCCAGCGGACCACGGGACAGGGCTTTCGAAAAACTGTTTTTT.

This clonotype has at least ten counts. In nucleotides, the CDR3 is TGCGCCAGCAGCCAAGAGACAGAAATTCAAGAGACCCAGTACTTC. It encodes CASSQETEIQETQYF. The chain recombines TRBV4-1 with TRBJ2-5; possible D gene TRBD1, 5 bases. The CDR3 runs 15 residues. Per germline, CDR1 MGHRA and CDR2 YSYEKL. V lost 0 bases and J 2 bases, leaving 10 bases between the germline ends.

The chain couples TRBV5-1 to TRBJ1-3, with D perhaps matching TRBD1 (5 bases). Trimming took 0 bases from V and 2 from J, leaving 9 bases between them. The germline CDR1 and CDR2 sequences are SGHRS and YFSETQ. The CDR3 has 15 amino acids. CDR3 nucleotide sequence: TGCGCCAGCAGCTTGGCGGGGCAACCTGGAAACACCATATATTTT. The encoded protein is CASSLAGQPGNTIYF.

This clonotype was picked up many times. The chain recombines TRBV11-1 with TRBJ1-5; D possibly corresponds to TRBD1 (6 bases). Trimming took off 5 bases at V and 2 bases at J, with 25 bases between the two ends. The V gene's germline CDR1 is SGHAT and CDR2 FQDESV (reference sequence). This CDR3 is built from 19 residues. The CDR3 DNA reads as TGTGCCAGCAGCCGTTCGGGTGGGGGGGCCCTTAGTGGCAATCAGCCCCAGCATTTT. Translated: CASSRSGGGALSGNQPQHF.

In this sample, this clonotype turned up many times. This rearrangement joins TRBV7-9 to TRBJ1-1, with 8 bases aligning to TRBD1. Germline V gene sequence: CDR1 SEHNR, CDR2 FQNEAQ (reference sequence). The CDR3 has 13 residues. The V gene end was trimmed by 10 bases and the J gene end by 0 bases; junction bases not matched to a gene: 4. The CDR3 bases are TGTGCCACTATGGGACAGGTGAACACTGAAGCTTTCTTT. Its translation: CATMGQVNTEAFF.

This clonotype came up many times. CDR3 amino acids: CASSKASNTGELFF. The DNA for the CDR3 is TGTGCCAGCAGCAAGGCTTCGAACACCGGGGAGCTGTTTTTT. The gene calls are TRBV7-3 and TRBJ2-2; D unresolved. V was pared by 5 bases and J by 0 bases, with 7 bases between. The germline V gene encodes CDR1 SGHTA and CDR2 FQGTGA. This CDR3 is built from 14 residues.

This clonotype has at least ten counts. In DNA, the CDR3 is TGTGCCAGCAGGCCCGGGACAGGGTCTGTCTACACCTTC. This gives the protein CASRPGTGSVYTF. This sequence joins TRBV7-3 and TRBJ1-2, with TRBD1 matching over 9 bases. CDR3 length: 13 amino acids. The germline V gene encodes CDR1 SGHTA and CDR2 FQGTGA. V lost 6 bases and J lost 10; bases outside the gene matches: 9.

This clonotype was detected ten times or more. This chain's CDR3 is CASSLTGLAGNNEQFF. CDR3 nucleotides: TGCGCCAGCAGCTTGACGGGACTAGCGGGAAACAATGAGCAGTTCTTC. The chain joins TRBV5-1 to TRBJ2-1, with 13 bases that match TRBD2. The CDR3 is 16 amino acids. CDR1 and CDR2 from the germline V gene are SGHRS and YFSETQ. V lost 1 base, J lost 5 bases, and 3 bases stayed unmatched.

This clonotype was found many times. The chain couples TRBV19 to TRBJ1-3, with no clear D. Germline CDR1 and CDR2: LNHDA and SQIVND (reference sequence). The CDR3 runs 16 residues. Trimming stripped 8 bases from V and 0 bases from J, with 17 bases between. CDR3 residues: CASSRRKDYSGNTIYF. As DNA, the CDR3 is TGTGCCAGTTCGAGGCGGAAAGACTACTCTGGAAACACCATATATTTT.

This clonotype has at least ten counts. V usage is TRBV7-2 and J usage is TRBJ2-2; D not certain. The CDR3 is 13 residues long. The germline CDR1 and CDR2 sequences are SGHTA and FQGNSA. With 1 base removed from V and 3 bases from J, the gap between germline ends came to 3 bases. The CDR3 sequence is CASSLEYTGELFF. The CDR3, as DNA: TGTGCCAGCAGCTTAGAGTACACCGGGGAGCTGTTTTTT. Combining the CDR3 with reference TRBV7-2 and TRBJ2-2 gives the whole variable domain GAGVSQSPSNKVTEKGKDVELRCDPISGHTALYWYRQSLGQGLEFLIYFQGNSAPDKSGLPSDRFSAERTGGSVSTLTIQRTQQEDSAVYLCASSLEYTGELFFGEGSRLTVL.

This clonotype was counted at least ten times. The CDR3 region has the DNA TGTGCCAGCAGCTTAGACGTAATAGTCAGGGAGCAGTTCTTC. Amino acids: CASSLDVIVREQFF. The V gene is TRBV11-2, the J gene TRBJ2-1; D gene uncertain. From germline, CDR1 is SGHAT and CDR2 FQNNGV. V was pared by 0 bases and J by 10 bases, with 13 bases between. The CDR3 length is 14 residues.

This clonotype occurred many times. The J gene is TRBJ2-3, the V gene TRBV6-1, with D uncertain. V shed 5 bases and J shed 6 bases, with 21 bases lying between them. Germline lookup yields CDR1 MNHNS and CDR2 SASEGT. This CDR3 has 16 amino acids. The CDR3 nucleotides are TGTGCCAGCAGTCCAGACCCAGTCTACACGGTGGATACGCAGTATTTT. Amino acids: CASSPDPVYTVDTQYF.

This clonotype has ten or more counts. The genes are TRBV11-2 and TRBJ2-5, with 14 bases aligning to TRBD2. This CDR3 is 19 amino acids long. Germline V gene lookup returns CDR1 SGHAT and CDR2 FQNNGV. The trim removed 6 bases at V and 7 bases at J, leaving 19 bases unmatched. The CDR3 sequence is CASSVQGGLAGAVQGTQYF. The CDR3 DNA sequence: TGTGCCAGCAGTGTTCAAGGGGGACTAGCGGGGGCGGTTCAGGGGACCCAGTACTTC.

A word on this clonotype: An end of the junction does not agree with germline; a read error may underlie this. J is TRBJ2-2 and V is TRBV5-4; a possible D gene is TRBD2 (6 bases). In germline, CDR1 is SGHNT, CDR2 YYREEE (reference sequence). The CDR3 length is 16 residues. CDR3 sequence: CASSPAGGANTGEMFF. The CDR3 nucleotides read TGTGCCAGCTCCCCGGCGGGCGGGGCGAACACCGGGGAGATGTTTTTT.

This clonotype showed up many times. This sequence joins TRBV5-1 and TRBJ2-1; D is unclear. Germline loops: CDR1 SGHRS, CDR2 YFSETQ. This CDR3 spans 15 amino acids. V was clipped by 0 bases and J by 7 bases, with 14 bases between them. The CDR3 region is CASSLGVSGANEQFF. DNA for the CDR3: TGCGCCAGCAGCTTGGGGGTCAGTGGAGCAAATGAGCAGTTCTTC.

At least ten counts were recorded for this clonotype. The V call is TRBV4-2, the J call TRBJ2-2, with 9 positions matching TRBD2. The trim removed 8 bases at V and 3 bases at J, leaving 10 bases unmatched. The CDR3 runs to 16 residues. CDR1 is LGHNA, CDR2 YNFKEQ, per germline. The CDR3 DNA follows: TGTGCCAGCCACCCAATTGGGACTAGCTACACCGGGGAGCTGTTTTTT. It translates to CASHPIGTSYTGELFF.

The sample holds many counts of this clonotype. The chain joins TRBV27 to TRBJ2-7, with a tentative D call TRBD2 (6 bases). Trimming left V 6 bases short and J 4 bases short, with 19 bases between. This CDR3 has 15 amino acids. From germline, CDR1 is MNHEY and CDR2 SMNVEV (reference sequence). CDR3 coding DNA: TGTGCCAGCAGCCCTAGGGCGGGGAGGCTTTACGAGCAGTACGTC. It codes for CASSPRAGRLYEQYV.

In its sample, this clonotype was seen many times. V usage is TRBV28 and J usage is TRBJ2-7; 10 bases are shared with TRBD2. Trimming removed 5 bases from V and 0 bases from J; junction bases left unmatched: 10. The CDR3 is 17 residues long. Germline assignment: CDR1 MDHEN and CDR2 SYDVKM. In nucleotides, the CDR3 is TGTGCCAGCAGTCCATACATTAGCGGGGGGCGCTCCTACGAGCAGTACGTC. This codes for CASSPYISGGRSYEQYV.

The chain carries TRBV30 and TRBJ2-6, with 9 nucleotides matching TRBD1. Germline lookup yields CDR1 GTSNPN and CDR2 SVGIG (reference sequence). After removal of 5 bases from V and 1 base from J, the junction contained 0 bases not matched to a gene. This CDR3 region has 14 residues. In DNA, the CDR3 is TGTGCCTGGGGGACAGGGTCTGGGGCCAACGTCCTGACTTTC. It is translated as CAWGTGSGANVLTF.

This clonotype was counted a few times. The V and J genes are TRBV3-1 and TRBJ1-2, with D perhaps TRBD1 (5 bases). CDR3 size: 17 residues. The ends were cut back, 0 bases at V and 3 bases at J, with 17 bases in the middle. Germline V gene data show CDR1 as LGHDT and CDR2 as YNNKEL (reference sequence). The CDR3 coding sequence is TGTGCCAGCAGCCAAGATCTGTACGGGGCAGGCGACTATGGCTACACCTTC. It translates to CASSQDLYGAGDYGYTF.

The chain recombines TRBV28 with TRBJ2-2, with a tentative D call TRBD1 (5 bases). In germline, CDR1 is MDHEN, CDR2 SYDVKM. V lost 3 bases to trimming and J lost 0 bases, with 11 bases between them. The CDR3 is made up of 16 amino acids. Here the CDR3 DNA reads TGTGCCAGCAGTTTCCCGAGGACAACGAACACCGGGGAGCTGTTTTTT. It yields the protein CASSFPRTTNTGELFF. The complete variable domain, with remaining parts taken from reference TRBV28 and TRBJ2-2, reads DVKVTQSSRYLVKRTGEKVFLECVQDMDHENMFWYRQDPGLGLRLIYFSYDVKMKEKGDIPEGYSVSREKKERFSLILESASTNQTSMYLCASSFPRTTNTGELFFGEGSRLTVL.

This clonotype was picked up many times. This rearrangement joins TRBV10-2 to TRBJ1-5, with unresolved D. CDR1 is WSHSY, CDR2 SAAADI, per germline. Trimming stripped 2 bases from V and 4 bases from J, with 9 bases between. The CDR3 has 14 residues. The CDR3 DNA reads as TGCGCCAGCAGTGAGAGTCACCTTAATCAGCCCCAGCATTTT. Translating it yields CASSESHLNQPQHF.

This clonotype has more than one count but fewer than ten. At one end, the junction sequence differs from germline, possibly due to a read error. The rearrangement uses TRBV5-5 and TRBJ2-3; D remains ambiguous. This CDR3 has 15 residues. Germline CDR1 reads SGHKS; CDR2 reads YYEKEE (reference sequence). The CDR3 sequence is CASSLGGSSTDTQYF. In nucleotides, the CDR3 is TGTGCCAGCAGTTTGGGCGGCAGTAGCACAGATACGCAGTATTTT.

Ten or more counts support this clonotype. CDR3 sequence (DNA): TGTGCCAGCAGCCTCTACGGGGGGGCGAACACCGGGGAGCTGTTTTTT. Translated: CASSLYGGANTGELFF. V and J are TRBV4-2 and TRBJ2-2; 8 positions agree with TRBD2. The CDR3 consists of 16 residues. The germline CDR1 and CDR2 sequences are LGHNA and YNFKEQ. J gave up 0 bases and V 4 bases, and 4 bases lay outside the gene matches.